Listed here are 14 T cell receptor beta chains from one sample, sequenced in a study of OX40 agonist ivuxolimab in advanced cancers. Sequencing used immunoSEQ multiplex PCR; TCRdb keeps in-frame clones, though not all of them. In the table there are tens of thousands of clones, approximately 90% of which are singletons. The sample here was CD4+ or CD8+ T cells sorted from blood, taken in a trial of the OX40 agonist ivuxolimab. The receptor set was obtained from an adult with an advanced solid tumor such as melanoma, head and neck, liver or kidney cancer.

The chain has TRBV10-3 and TRBJ1-2, with 9 positions matching TRBD1. This CDR3 is built from 16 residues. Trimming cost V 4 bases and J 3 bases; bases outside gene matches: 9. Looked up from germline, CDR1 is ENHRY and CDR2 is SYGVKD. CDR3 DNA: TGTGCCATCAGTGGATTGGGACAGGGATCTGACTATGGCTACACCTTC. Amino acid sequence: CAISGLGQGSDYGYTF.

The chain employs TRBV5-1 and TRBJ1-4; D call uncertain. V dropped 4 bases and J dropped 5 bases, with 9 bases sitting between them. CDR1 and CDR2 from the germline V gene are SGHRS and YFSETQ. CDR3 length: 13 residues. CDR3 in amino acids: CASSARRNEKLFF. CDR3 coding DNA: TGCGCCAGCAGCGCCAGGCGGAATGAAAAACTGTTTTTT.

The rearrangement uses TRBV7-6 and TRBJ2-3; 13 bases agree with TRBD2. From germline, CDR1 is SGHVS and CDR2 FNYEAQ. This CDR3 has 18 amino acids. After removal of 5 bases from V and 1 base from J, the junction contained 9 bases not matched to a gene. CDR3 loop: CASSPSYGLAGGTDTQYF. In nucleotides, the CDR3 is TGTGCCAGCAGCCCTAGCTACGGACTAGCGGGGGGCACAGATACGCAGTATTTT.

The CDR3 DNA reads TGTGCCAGCAAACTCGGGGGCTCAGATACGCAGTATTTT. It translates to CASKLGGSDTQYF. The chain carries TRBV6-1 and TRBJ2-3, with D tentatively TRBD1 or TRBD2 (6 bases each). Germline V CDR1 and CDR2: MNHNS, SASEGT. Trimming took off 7 bases at V and 4 bases at J, with 12 bases between the two ends. This CDR3 is built from 13 residues.

This clone was seen a handful of times. This chain connects TRBV5-5 to TRBJ1-2, with D possibly being TRBD1 (5 bases). CDR3 length equals 13 residues. V was trimmed by 5 bases and J by 5 bases, leaving 13 bases between them. Germline CDR1 is SGHKS and CDR2 is YYEKEE (reference sequence). Here the CDR3 DNA reads TGTGCCAGCAGTCTCGGGCCAGGGTATGGCTACACCTTC. It is translated as CASSLGPGYGYTF.

A few counts support this clone. V usage is TRBV6-5 and J usage is TRBJ1-5; unclear D gene. This CDR3 is built from 14 residues. Germline CDR1 MNHEY, CDR2 SVGAGI. Trimming took 6 bases from V and 3 from J, leaving 12 bases between them. Written as DNA, the CDR3 is TGTGCCAGCAGCGGACCGGGTCACAATCAGCCCCAGCATTTT. Translating it yields CASSGPGHNQPQHF.

V gene TRBV7-8 combines with J gene TRBJ1-1; 10 bases map to TRBD1. The CDR3 length is 14 residues. The germline V gene has CDR1 SGHVS and CDR2 FQNEAQ. With 3 bases clipped from V and 6 bases from J, the junction kept 4 bases outside the gene matches. The CDR3 DNA reads as TGTGCCAGCAGCTTCGGACAGGGGGTCGCTGAAGCTTTCTTT. It yields the protein CASSFGQGVAEAFF.

This clone came up once. The V and J genes are TRBV19 and TRBJ1-4, with D possibly being TRBD1 (5 bases). CDR3 size: 15 residues. The V gene's germline CDR1 is LNHDA and CDR2 SQIVND (reference sequence). Trimming took 6 bases from V and 0 from J, leaving 11 bases between them. CDR3 sequence (DNA): TGTGCCAGTAGCGAATCGACAGCAACTAATGAAAAACTGTTTTTT. It specifies CASSESTATNEKLFF. The whole variable domain, filled in from reference TRBV19 and TRBJ1-4, reads DGGITQSPKYLFRKEGQNVTLSCEQNLNHDAMYWYRQDPGQGLRLIYYSQIVNDFQKGDIAEGYSVSREKKESFPLTVTSAQKNPTAFYLCASSESTATNEKLFFGSGTQLSVL.

The chain joins TRBV5-1 to TRBJ2-7; 8 bases agree with TRBD2. The CDR3 loop spans 17 amino acids. The J segment lost 7 bases and the V segment lost 4 bases, leaving 19 bases of the junction unmatched. Germline V gene lookup returns CDR1 SGHRS and CDR2 YFSETQ. The CDR3 DNA follows: TGCGCCAGCAGCCGCAAACCTCCGGGACTAGTATCGCAGGAGCAGTACTTC. Translation gives CASSRKPPGLVSQEQYF.

This clone has only a few counts. J is TRBJ1-1 and V is TRBV30, with D hard to call. Looked up from germline, CDR1 is GTSNPN and CDR2 is SVGIG (reference sequence). The CDR3 sequence is 13 residues long. The V and J ends lost 3 bases and 0 bases respectively, with 8 bases between them. The CDR3 bases are TGTGCCTGGAGGCATTTCGTGAACACTGAAGCTTTCTTT. Protein: CAWRHFVNTEAFF.

This clone appeared a few times. V gene TRBV6-1 combines with J gene TRBJ1-1; D possibly corresponds to TRBD1 (6 bases). The CDR3 covers 15 residues. From germline, CDR1 is MNHNS and CDR2 SASEGT. The V end was cut by 2 bases, the J end by 0 bases, with 10 bases between. This chain's CDR3 is CASSEWTVMNTEAFF. CDR3 DNA: TGTGCCAGCAGTGAATGGACAGTTATGAACACTGAAGCTTTCTTT.

J is TRBJ2-7 and V is TRBV5-7, with TRBD1 matching 7 bases. TRBV5-7 is marked as an open reading frame, function uncertain. CDR3 size: 17 residues. Germline trimming cut 5 bases from V and 3 bases from J; bases unmatched to any gene: 17. The CDR3 DNA follows: TGTGCCAGCAGTTCGACCTTACAGGGGTCGACGAGCTACGAGCAGTACTTC. Encoded protein: CASSSTLQGSTSYEQYF.

The rearrangement links TRBV6-5 to TRBJ1-1; the D is unclear. Germline V gene lookup returns CDR1 MNHEY and CDR2 SVGAGI. V lost 2 bases and J lost 5, with 15 bases in between. This CDR3 has 15 amino acids. CDR3 nucleotide sequence: TGTGCCAGCAGTTACAATGTCAGGATGGAGACTGAAGCTTTCTTT. It yields the protein CASSYNVRMETEAFF.

This chain connects TRBV5-8 to TRBJ2-4, with TRBD2 matching over 7 bases. The CDR3 spans 15 residues. Germline trimming cut 4 bases from V and 3 bases from J; bases unmatched to any gene: 7. Germline assignment: CDR1 SGHTS and CDR2 YDEGEE. CDR3 bases: TGTGCCAGCAGCCCACCGGGGGGTGGCAAAAACATTCAGTACTTC. Its protein product is CASSPPGGGKNIQYF.